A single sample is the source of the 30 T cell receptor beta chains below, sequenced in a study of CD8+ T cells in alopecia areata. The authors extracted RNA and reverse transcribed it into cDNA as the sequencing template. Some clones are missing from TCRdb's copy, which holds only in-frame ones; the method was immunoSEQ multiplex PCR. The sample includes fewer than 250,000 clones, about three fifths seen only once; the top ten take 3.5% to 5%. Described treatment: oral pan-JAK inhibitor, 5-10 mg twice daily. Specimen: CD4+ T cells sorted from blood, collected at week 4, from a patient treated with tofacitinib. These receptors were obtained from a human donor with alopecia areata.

The DNA of the CDR3 is TGTGCCTGGAGTCCCCGGACAGGGATAATAGAAAAACTGTTTTTT. Its translation: CAWSPRTGIIEKLFF. This chain links TRBV30 with TRBJ1-4, with 8 nucleotides matching TRBD1. Germline assignment: CDR1 GTSNPN and CDR2 SVGIG (reference sequence). The V gene end was trimmed by 2 bases and the J gene end by 8 bases; junction bases not matched to a gene: 10. The CDR3 consists of 15 residues.

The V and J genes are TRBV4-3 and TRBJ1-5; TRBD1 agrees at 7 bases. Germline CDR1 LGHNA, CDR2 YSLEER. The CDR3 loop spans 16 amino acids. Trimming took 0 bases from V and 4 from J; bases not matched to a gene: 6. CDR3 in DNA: TGCGCCAGCAGCCAAGATATCACAGGGGCGAATCAGCCCCAGCATTTT. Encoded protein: CASSQDITGANQPQHF.

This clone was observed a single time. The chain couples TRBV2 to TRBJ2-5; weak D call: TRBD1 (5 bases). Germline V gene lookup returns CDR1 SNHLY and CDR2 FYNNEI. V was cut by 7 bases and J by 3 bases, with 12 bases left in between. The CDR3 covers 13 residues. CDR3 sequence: CASTGQREETQYF. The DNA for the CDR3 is TGTGCCAGCACTGGACAACGGGAAGAGACCCAGTACTTC.

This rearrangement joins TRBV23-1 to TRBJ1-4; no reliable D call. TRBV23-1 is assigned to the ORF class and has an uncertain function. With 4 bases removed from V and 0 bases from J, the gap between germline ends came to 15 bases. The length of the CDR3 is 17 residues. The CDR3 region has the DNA TGCGCCAGCAGTCGAATCCAAGTCCACTCAACTAATGAAAAACTGTTTTTT. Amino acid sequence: CASSRIQVHSTNEKLFF.

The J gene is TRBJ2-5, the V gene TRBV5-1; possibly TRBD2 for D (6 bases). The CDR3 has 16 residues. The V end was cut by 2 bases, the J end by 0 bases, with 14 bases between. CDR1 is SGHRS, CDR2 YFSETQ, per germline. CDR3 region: CASSFGAGTNQETQYF. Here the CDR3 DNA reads TGCGCCAGCAGCTTTGGGGCGGGGACCAACCAAGAGACCCAGTACTTC. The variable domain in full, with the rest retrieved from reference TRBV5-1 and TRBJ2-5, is KAGVTQTPRYLIKTRGQQVTLSCSPISGHRSVSWYQQTPGQGLQFLFEYFSETQRNKGNFPGRFSGRQFSNSRSEMNVSTLELGDSALYLCASSFGAGTNQETQYFGPGTRLLVL.

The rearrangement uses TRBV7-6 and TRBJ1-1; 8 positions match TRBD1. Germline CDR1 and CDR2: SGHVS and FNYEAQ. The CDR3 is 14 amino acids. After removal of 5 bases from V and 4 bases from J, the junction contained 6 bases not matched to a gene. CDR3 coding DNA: TGTGCCAGCAGCCCACAGGGGGTGGGCACTGAAGCTTTCTTT. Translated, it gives CASSPQGVGTEAFF.

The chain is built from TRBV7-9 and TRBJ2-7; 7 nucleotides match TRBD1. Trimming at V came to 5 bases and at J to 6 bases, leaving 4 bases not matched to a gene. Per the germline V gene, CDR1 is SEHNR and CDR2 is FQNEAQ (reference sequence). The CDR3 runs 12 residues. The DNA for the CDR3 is TGTGCCAGCAGCCCCGGACAGGCCGAGCAGTACTTC. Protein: CASSPGQAEQYF.

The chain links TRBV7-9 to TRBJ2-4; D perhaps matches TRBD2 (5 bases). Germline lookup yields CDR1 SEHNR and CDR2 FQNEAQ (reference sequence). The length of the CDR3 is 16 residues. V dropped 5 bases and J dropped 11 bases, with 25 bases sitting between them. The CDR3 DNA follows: TGTGCCAGCAGCCCCGACACCGGGAACTGGAATAGCGTTCAGTACTTC. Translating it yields CASSPDTGNWNSVQYF.

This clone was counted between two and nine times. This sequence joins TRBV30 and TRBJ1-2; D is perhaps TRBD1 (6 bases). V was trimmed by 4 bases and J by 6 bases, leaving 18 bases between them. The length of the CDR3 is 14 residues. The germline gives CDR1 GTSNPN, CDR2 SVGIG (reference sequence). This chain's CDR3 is CAWNSFTGIHGYTF. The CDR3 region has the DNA TGTGCCTGGAATAGTTTTACAGGGATACATGGCTACACCTTC.

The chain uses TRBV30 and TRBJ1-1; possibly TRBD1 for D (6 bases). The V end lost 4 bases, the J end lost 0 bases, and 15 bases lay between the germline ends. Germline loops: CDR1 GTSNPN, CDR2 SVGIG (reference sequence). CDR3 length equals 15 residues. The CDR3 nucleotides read TGTGCCTGGATCGCGGACAGTTTAATGAACACTGAAGCTTTCTTT. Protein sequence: CAWIADSLMNTEAFF. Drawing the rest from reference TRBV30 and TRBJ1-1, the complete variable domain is SQTIHQWPATLVQPVGSPLSLECTVEGTSNPNLYWYRQAAGRGLQLLFYSVGIGQISSEVPQNLSASRPQDRQFILSSKKLLLSDSGFYLCAWIADSLMNTEAFFGQGTRLTVV.

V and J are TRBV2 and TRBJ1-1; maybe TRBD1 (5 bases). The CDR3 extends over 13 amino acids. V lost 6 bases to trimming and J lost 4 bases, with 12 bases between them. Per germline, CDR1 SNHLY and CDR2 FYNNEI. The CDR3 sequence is CASRAGFSTEAFF. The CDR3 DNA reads TGTGCCAGCAGGGCAGGGTTTAGCACTGAAGCTTTCTTT.

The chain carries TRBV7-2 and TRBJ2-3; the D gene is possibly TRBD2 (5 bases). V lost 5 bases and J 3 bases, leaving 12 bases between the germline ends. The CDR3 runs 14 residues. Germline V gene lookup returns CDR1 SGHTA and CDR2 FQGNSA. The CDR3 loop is CASSPMWRTDTQYF. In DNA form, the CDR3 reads TGTGCCAGCAGCCCTATGTGGAGGACAGATACGCAGTATTTT. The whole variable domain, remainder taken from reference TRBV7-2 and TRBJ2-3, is GAGVSQSPSNKVTEKGKDVELRCDPISGHTALYWYRQSLGQGLEFLIYFQGNSAPDKSGLPSDRFSAERTGGSVSTLTIQRTQQEDSAVYLCASSPMWRTDTQYFGPGTRLTVL.

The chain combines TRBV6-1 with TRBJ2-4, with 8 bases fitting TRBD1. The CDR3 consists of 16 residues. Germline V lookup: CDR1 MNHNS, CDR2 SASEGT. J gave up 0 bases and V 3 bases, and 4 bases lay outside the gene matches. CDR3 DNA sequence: TGTGCCAGCAGTGAGACAGGGGCGGTAGCCAAAAACATTCAGTACTTC. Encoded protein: CASSETGAVAKNIQYF.

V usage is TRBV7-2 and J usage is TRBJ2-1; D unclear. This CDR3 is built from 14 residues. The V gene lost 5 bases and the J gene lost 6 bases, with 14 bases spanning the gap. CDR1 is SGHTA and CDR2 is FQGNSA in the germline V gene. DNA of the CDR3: TGTGCCAGCAGCCTGACCCGGGCTTCCAATGAGCAGTTCTTC. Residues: CASSLTRASNEQFF.

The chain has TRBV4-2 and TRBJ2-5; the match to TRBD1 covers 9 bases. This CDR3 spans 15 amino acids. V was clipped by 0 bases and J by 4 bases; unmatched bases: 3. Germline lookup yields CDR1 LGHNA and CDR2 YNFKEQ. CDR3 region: CASSQDTGGVETQYF. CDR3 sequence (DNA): TGTGCCAGCAGCCAAGATACAGGGGGCGTAGAGACCCAGTACTTC.

DNA for the CDR3: TGTGCCAGCTCACCGGAGCAGGTCGCTTCACCCCAGCATTTT. Residues: CASSPEQVASPQHF. The rearrangement links TRBV18 to TRBJ1-5; D unclear. Trimming pared 3 bases from V and 10 bases from J, leaving 16 bases between. The CDR3 is made up of 14 amino acids. From germline, CDR1 is KGHSH and CDR2 LQKENI. Drawing the rest from reference TRBV18 and TRBJ1-5, the complete variable domain is NAGVMQNPRHLVRRRGQEARLRCSPMKGHSHVYWYRQLPEEGLKFMVYLQKENIIDESGMPKERFSAEFPKEGPSILRIQQVVRGDSAAYFCASSPEQVASPQHFGDGTRLSIL.

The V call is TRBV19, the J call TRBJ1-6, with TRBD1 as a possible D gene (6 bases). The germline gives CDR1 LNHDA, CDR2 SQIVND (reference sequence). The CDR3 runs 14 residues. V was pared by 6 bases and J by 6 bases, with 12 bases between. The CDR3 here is CASRSGQINSPLHF. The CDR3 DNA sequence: TGTGCCAGTAGATCCGGACAGATTAATTCACCCCTCCACTTT.

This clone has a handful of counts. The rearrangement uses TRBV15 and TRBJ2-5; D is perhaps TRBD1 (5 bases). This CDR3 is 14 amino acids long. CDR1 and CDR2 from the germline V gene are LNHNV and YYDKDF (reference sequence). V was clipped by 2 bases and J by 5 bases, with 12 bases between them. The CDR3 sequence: CATSRQGDVETQYF. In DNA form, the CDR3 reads TGTGCCACCAGCAGACAGGGTGACGTCGAGACCCAGTACTTC.

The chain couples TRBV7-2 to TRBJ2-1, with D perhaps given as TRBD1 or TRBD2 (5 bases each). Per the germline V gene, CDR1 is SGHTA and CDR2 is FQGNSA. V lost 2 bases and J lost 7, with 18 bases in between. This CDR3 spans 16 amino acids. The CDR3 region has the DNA TGTGCCAGCAGCTTAAGTTGGGGGATATCCAAGAATGAGCAGTTCTTC. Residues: CASSLSWGISKNEQFF.

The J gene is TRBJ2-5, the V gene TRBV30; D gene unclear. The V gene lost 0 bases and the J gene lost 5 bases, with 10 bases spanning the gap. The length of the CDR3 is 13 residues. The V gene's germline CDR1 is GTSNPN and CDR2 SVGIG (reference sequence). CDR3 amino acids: CAWSVLLRETQYF. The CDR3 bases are TGTGCCTGGAGTGTCTTACTACGGGAGACCCAGTACTTC.

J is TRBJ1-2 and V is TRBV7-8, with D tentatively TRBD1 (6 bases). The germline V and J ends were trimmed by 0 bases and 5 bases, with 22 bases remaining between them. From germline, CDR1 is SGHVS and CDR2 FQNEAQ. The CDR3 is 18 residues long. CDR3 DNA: TGTGCCAGCAGCTTAGCTGCCCTTACAGGGCTGGGAGAGTATGGCTACACCTTC. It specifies CASSLAALTGLGEYGYTF.

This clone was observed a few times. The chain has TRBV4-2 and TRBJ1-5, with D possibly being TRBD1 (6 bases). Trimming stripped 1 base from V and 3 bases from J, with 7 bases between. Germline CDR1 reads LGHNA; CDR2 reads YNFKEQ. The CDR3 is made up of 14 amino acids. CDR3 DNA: TGTGCCAGCAGCCAAGGGGGGCCCAATCAGCCCCAGCATTTT. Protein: CASSQGGPNQPQHF.

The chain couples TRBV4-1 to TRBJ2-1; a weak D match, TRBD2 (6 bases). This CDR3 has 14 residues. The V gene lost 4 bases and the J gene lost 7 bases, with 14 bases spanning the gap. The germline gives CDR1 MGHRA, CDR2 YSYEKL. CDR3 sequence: CASSPWDLGNEQFF. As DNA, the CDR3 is TGCGCCAGCAGCCCTTGGGACTTAGGGAATGAGCAGTTCTTC.

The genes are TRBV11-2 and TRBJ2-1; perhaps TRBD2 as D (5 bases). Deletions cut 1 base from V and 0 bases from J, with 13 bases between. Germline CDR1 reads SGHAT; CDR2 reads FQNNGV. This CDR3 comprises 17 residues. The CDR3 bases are TGTGCCAGCAGCTTAGGGCTAGCCCTGAGCTCCTACAATGAGCAGTTCTTC. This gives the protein CASSLGLALSSYNEQFF.

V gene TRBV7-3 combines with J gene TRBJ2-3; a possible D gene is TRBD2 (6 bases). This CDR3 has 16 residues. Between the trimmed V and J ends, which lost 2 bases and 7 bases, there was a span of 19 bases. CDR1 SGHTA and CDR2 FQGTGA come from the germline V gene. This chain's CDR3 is CASSLAGSVGLNTQYF. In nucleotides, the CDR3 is TGTGCCAGCAGCTTAGCGGGATCTGTTGGCTTGAATACGCAGTATTTT.

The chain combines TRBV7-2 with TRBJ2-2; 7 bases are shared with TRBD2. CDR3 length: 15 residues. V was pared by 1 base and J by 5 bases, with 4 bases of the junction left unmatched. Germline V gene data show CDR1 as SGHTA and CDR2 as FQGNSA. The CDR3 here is CASSLGGGTTGELFF. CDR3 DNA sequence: TGTGCCAGCAGCTTAGGGGGGGGGACGACCGGGGAGCTGTTTTTT.

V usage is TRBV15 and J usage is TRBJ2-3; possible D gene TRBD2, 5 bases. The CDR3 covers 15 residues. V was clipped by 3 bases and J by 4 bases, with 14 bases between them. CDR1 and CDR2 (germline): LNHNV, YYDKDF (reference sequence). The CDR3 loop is CATSRDPSLADTQYF. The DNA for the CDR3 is TGTGCCACCAGCAGGGATCCTAGCTTGGCAGATACGCAGTATTTT.

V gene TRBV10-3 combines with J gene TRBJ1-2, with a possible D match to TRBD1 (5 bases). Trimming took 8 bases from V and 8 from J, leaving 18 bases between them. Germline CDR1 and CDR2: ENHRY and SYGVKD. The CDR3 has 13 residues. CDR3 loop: CAISFGDLRGYTF. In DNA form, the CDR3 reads TGTGCCATCTCCTTTGGGGACCTGAGGGGCTACACCTTC.

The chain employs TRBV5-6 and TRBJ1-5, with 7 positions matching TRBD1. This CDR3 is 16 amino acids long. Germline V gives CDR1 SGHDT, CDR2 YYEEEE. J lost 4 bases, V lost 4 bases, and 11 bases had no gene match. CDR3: CASSLRFGTENQPQHF. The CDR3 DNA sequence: TGTGCCAGCAGCCTGAGGTTTGGGACAGAGAATCAGCCCCAGCATTTT. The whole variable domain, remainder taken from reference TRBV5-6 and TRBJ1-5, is DAGVTQSPTHLIKTRGQQVTLRCSPKSGHDTVSWYQQALGQGPQFIFQYYEEEERQRGNFPDRFSGHQFPNYSSELNVNALLLGDSALYLCASSLRFGTENQPQHFGDGTRLSIL.

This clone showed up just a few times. The CDR3 region is CSVGGRVGNTEAFF. For the CDR3, the DNA is TGCAGCGTTGGCGGGAGGGTTGGGAACACTGAAGCTTTCTTT. This chain connects TRBV29-1 to TRBJ1-1; D remains ambiguous. This CDR3 is 14 amino acids long. The germline gives CDR1 SQVTM, CDR2 ANQGSEA. The V end was cut by 4 bases, the J end by 1 base, with 13 bases between.